The clone carrying this T cell receptor (beta chain) was recorded many times. There were TCR beta CDR3 regions amplified from RNA transcripts. When the TCR CDR3 underwent first-round RT-PCR, the HTBI primer set was used. TCRdb reprocessed the multiplex PCR reads with MiXCR, giving one entry per CDR3 protein. The sample includes a few hundred thousand distinct CDR3 sequences, roughly 46% of them seen just once. The data were obtained in a study of T cells in Graves' hyperthyroidism and ophthalmopathy. CDR1 is SNHLY, CDR2 FYNNEI, per germline. This CDR3 has 15 amino acids. Trimming at V came to 7 bases and at J to 8 bases, leaving 9 bases not matched to a gene. It was uncontrolled infection, other autoimmune disease, pregnancy or lactation that excluded patients.

The TCR comes from a woman aged 18 to 35 with Graves' hyperthyroidism. Sequenced: peripheral blood or thyroid tissue (not recorded which). The gene calls are TRBV2 and TRBJ2-2; 11 positions agree with TRBD2. The CDR3 nucleotides are TGTGCCAGCACCCGAACGACTAGCGGGAAGGGGGAGCTGTTTTTT. Protein sequence: CASTRTTSGKGELFF.